Following are 22 T cell receptor beta chains from one sample sequenced in a study of blood T cell repertoires in COVID-19. Repertoires were generated with immunoSEQ multiplex PCR, while TCRdb's copy carries only in-frame clones and drops some. The sample holds 140,000 to 150,000 clones, roughly 86% seen once. The sequenced sample was peripheral blood. Receptor source: a man between 70 and 80 years old with acute or convalescent COVID-19.

The rearrangement joins TRBV6-5 to TRBJ2-5; TRBD1 agrees at 9 bases. V was clipped by 5 bases and J by 3 bases; unmatched bases: 4. The CDR3 length is 14 residues. The germline gives CDR1 MNHEY, CDR2 SVGAGI. CDR3 coding DNA: TGTGCCAGCAGTACTAGACAGGGGGAAGAGACCCAGTACTTC. Protein sequence: CASSTRQGEETQYF.

The CDR3 DNA sequence: TGTGCCAGCAGCTCCCGGGACACTGGGATTTACGAGCAGTACTTC. This sequence encodes CASSSRDTGIYEQYF. The V gene is TRBV7-2, the J gene TRBJ2-7, with a possible D match to TRBD1 (6 bases). Trimming cost V 4 bases and J 4 bases, with 17 bases left between them. This CDR3 spans 15 amino acids. Germline loops: CDR1 SGHTA, CDR2 FQGNSA.

This chain uses TRBV3-1 (or the pseudogene TRBV3-2) with TRBJ1-6; weak D call: TRBD1 (5 bases). In germline, CDR1 is LGHDT, CDR2 YNNKEL (reference sequence). This CDR3 comprises 15 residues. The V end lost 4 bases, the J end lost 7 bases, and 14 bases lay between the germline ends. The CDR3 DNA sequence: TGTGCCAGCAGCCCCCAGACAGATTCAAATTCACCCCTCCACTTT. As protein: CASSPQTDSNSPLHF.

The V and J genes are TRBV28 and TRBJ2-5; 10 bases are shared with TRBD1. CDR3 length equals 17 residues. CDR1 is MDHEN, CDR2 SYDVKM, per germline. With 4 bases clipped from V and 1 base from J, the junction kept 9 bases outside the gene matches. CDR3 coding DNA: TGTGCCAGCAGTTCCGGGACAGGGGTCATGGGCCAAGAGACCCAGTACTTC. Translated: CASSSGTGVMGQETQYF. Together with reference TRBV28 and TRBJ2-5, the CDR3 gives the full variable domain: DVKVTQSSRYLVKRTGEKVFLECVQDMDHENMFWYRQDPGLGLRLIYFSYDVKMKEKGDIPEGYSVSREKKERFSLILESASTNQTSMYLCASSSGTGVMGQETQYFGPGTRLLVL.

The chain uses TRBV15 and TRBJ2-1, with 9 bases fitting TRBD1. The CDR3 is 14 amino acids. The germline gives CDR1 LNHNV, CDR2 YYDKDF (reference sequence). Trimming cost V 5 bases and J 5 bases; bases outside gene matches: 4. In nucleotides, the CDR3 is TGTGCCACCAGCGGCAGACAGGGGGACAATGAGCAGTTCTTC. Protein: CATSGRQGDNEQFF.

V is TRBV6-5 and J is TRBJ2-1, with D tentatively TRBD2 (5 bases). The CDR3 loop spans 14 amino acids. Between the trimmed V and J ends, which lost 0 bases and 8 bases, there was a span of 11 bases. Per germline, CDR1 MNHEY and CDR2 SVGAGI. This CDR3 reads CASSYSPQRDEQFF. The CDR3 DNA follows: TGTGCCAGCAGTTACTCGCCCCAGAGGGATGAGCAGTTCTTC.

This clone was observed a single time. The chain combines TRBV7-8 with TRBJ2-1; 13 bases map to TRBD2. The CDR3 runs 18 residues. Germline V gives CDR1 SGHVS, CDR2 FQNEAQ. Unmatched junction bases numbered 5, after V lost 2 bases and J lost 1 base. The CDR3 here is CASSLLLAGGKSYNEQFF. The CDR3 DNA is TGTGCCAGCAGCTTATTACTAGCGGGGGGGAAGTCCTACAATGAGCAGTTCTTC.

The genes are TRBV3-1 (or the pseudogene TRBV3-2) and TRBJ1-2; D is unresolved. The V end was cut by 2 bases, the J end by 4 bases, with 11 bases between. The CDR3 is 14 amino acids. Per germline, CDR1 LGHDT and CDR2 YNNKEL (reference sequence). CDR3 DNA sequence: TGTGCCAGCAGCCAAAGATCCAGACTCTATGGCTACACCTTC. Amino acids: CASSQRSRLYGYTF.

Regarding this clone: Other DNA sequences in this specimen translate into the identical CDR3. This sequence joins TRBV27 and TRBJ1-2, with TRBD1 identical over 7 bases. The CDR3 loop spans 12 amino acids. Trimming removed 6 bases from V and 2 bases from J; junction bases left unmatched: 0. Per germline, CDR1 MNHEY and CDR2 SMNVEV (reference sequence). The CDR3 loop reads CASRTGNYGYTF. For the CDR3, the DNA is TGTGCCAGCAGGACAGGGAACTATGGCTACACCTTC.

The J gene is TRBJ1-2, the V gene TRBV5-4; 7 bases fit TRBD1. With 0 bases clipped from V and 7 bases from J, the junction kept 6 bases outside the gene matches. Germline CDR1 reads SGHNT; CDR2 reads YYREEE (reference sequence). The CDR3 totals 14 residues. CDR3: CASSLDRGRSGYTF. The CDR3 nucleotides read TGTGCCAGCAGCTTGGACAGGGGTAGGAGTGGCTACACCTTC.

The chain is built from TRBV12-5 and TRBJ1-1, with 9 nucleotides matching TRBD1. CDR1 is LGHNT and CDR2 is FRNRAP in the germline V gene. The CDR3 has 17 amino acids. The V segment lost 3 bases and the J segment 0 bases; nucleotides outside the gene matches: 8. CDR3 in amino acids: CASGFLGQGLMNTEAFF. The DNA of the CDR3 is TGTGCTAGTGGTTTCTTAGGACAGGGGCTTATGAACACTGAAGCTTTCTTT.

The CDR3: CASSLRARDREITEAFF. Here the CDR3 DNA reads TGTGCCAGCAGTTTGAGAGCGCGGGACAGGGAAATCACTGAAGCTTTCTTT. The chain links TRBV27 to TRBJ1-1; 9 nucleotides line up with TRBD1. From germline, CDR1 is MNHEY and CDR2 SMNVEV (reference sequence). Losses at the gene ends were 3 bases for V and 4 bases for J; bases not matched to a gene: 12. This CDR3 is built from 17 residues.

This clone was seen a single time. The chain uses TRBV5-1 and TRBJ2-7, with 7 bases fitting TRBD1. This CDR3 region has 13 residues. Looked up from germline, CDR1 is SGHRS and CDR2 is YFSETQ. V lost 5 bases, J lost 6 bases, and 8 bases stayed unmatched. The CDR3 bases are TGCGCCAGCAGACAGGGACAGCTTACCGAGCAGTACTTC. Protein product: CASRQGQLTEQYF.

This chain connects TRBV2 to TRBJ2-7, with D maybe TRBD2 (5 bases). Trimming took 8 bases from V and 3 from J, leaving 11 bases between them. Germline CDR1 is SNHLY and CDR2 is FYNNEI. CDR3 length equals 12 residues. The CDR3 is CASRPGSYEQYF. The CDR3, as DNA: TGTGCCAGCCGTCCGGGAAGCTACGAGCAGTACTTC.

This clone has a single count. The rearrangement joins TRBV7-2 to TRBJ2-7, with D hard to call. V was clipped by 4 bases and J by 7 bases, with 8 bases between them. CDR1 is SGHTA, CDR2 FQGNSA, per germline. CDR3 length equals 11 residues. The CDR3 protein is CASSSAWEQYF. In DNA, the CDR3 is TGTGCCAGCAGCTCCGCGTGGGAGCAGTACTTC.

The CDR3 protein is CASSTGSSGNTIYF. In nucleotides, the CDR3 is TGTGCCAGCAGCACTGGGAGCTCTGGAAACACCATATATTTT. The chain is built from TRBV28 and TRBJ1-3; D gene unclear. CDR1 is MDHEN and CDR2 is SYDVKM in the germline V gene. CDR3 length: 14 amino acids. V dropped 6 bases and J dropped 0 bases, with 9 bases sitting between them.

The V gene is TRBV28, the J gene TRBJ1-3; no firm D call. The germline gives CDR1 MDHEN, CDR2 SYDVKM. V was clipped by 8 bases and J by 2 bases, with 13 bases between them. CDR3 length: 14 amino acids. In DNA, the CDR3 is TGTGCCAGCCGGAATTGGGGAGCTGGAAACACCATATATTTT. Protein sequence: CASRNWGAGNTIYF.

The gene calls are TRBV18 and TRBJ2-1, with 10 nucleotides matching TRBD2. Germline CDR1 KGHSH, CDR2 LQKENI. V was clipped by 3 bases and J by 2 bases; unmatched bases: 10. The CDR3 contains 18 residues. CDR3 sequence reads: CASSPQGLAIVTYNEQFF. DNA of the CDR3: TGTGCCAGCTCACCCCAGGGACTAGCGATCGTAACCTACAATGAGCAGTTCTTC.

CDR3 sequence reads: CASSGGTEWAGELFF. In DNA, the CDR3 is TGCGCCAGCAGCGGAGGGACAGAGTGGGCCGGGGAGCTGTTTTTT. V gene TRBV5-1 combines with J gene TRBJ2-2; a possible D gene is TRBD1 (7 bases). This CDR3 has 15 residues. Germline V CDR1 and CDR2: SGHRS, YFSETQ. The V end lost 4 bases, the J end lost 6 bases, and 16 bases lay between the germline ends.

The chain links TRBV20-1 to TRBJ2-2, with D possibly being TRBD2 (5 bases). Per germline, CDR1 DFQATT and CDR2 SNEGSKA (reference sequence). The CDR3 length is 13 residues. V dropped 3 bases and J dropped 3 bases, with 8 bases sitting between them. The DNA for the CDR3 is TGCAGTGCTAGTCCGGGATACACCGGGGAGCTGTTTTTT. Translation: CSASPGYTGELFF.

This clone was observed a single time. This rearrangement joins TRBV27 to TRBJ2-3; TRBD2 matches at 9 bases. The CDR3 runs to 14 residues. With V trimmed by 5 bases and J by 6 bases, 6 bases remained unmatched. CDR1 is MNHEY, CDR2 SMNVEV, per germline (reference sequence). The CDR3, as DNA: TGTGCCAGCAGTCTGGCGAGCGGGGGGGATACGCAGTATTTT. Translating it yields CASSLASGGDTQYF.

This clone was detected a few times. The chain is built from TRBV7-9 and TRBJ1-6; D possibly corresponds to TRBD1 (5 bases). The germline V gene encodes CDR1 SEHNR and CDR2 FQNEAQ (reference sequence). V lost 2 bases to trimming and J lost 6 bases, with 11 bases between them. The CDR3 is 15 residues long. This chain's CDR3 is CASSLLGGVNSPLHF. DNA for the CDR3: TGTGCCAGCAGCTTACTCGGGGGAGTTAATTCACCCCTCCACTTT.